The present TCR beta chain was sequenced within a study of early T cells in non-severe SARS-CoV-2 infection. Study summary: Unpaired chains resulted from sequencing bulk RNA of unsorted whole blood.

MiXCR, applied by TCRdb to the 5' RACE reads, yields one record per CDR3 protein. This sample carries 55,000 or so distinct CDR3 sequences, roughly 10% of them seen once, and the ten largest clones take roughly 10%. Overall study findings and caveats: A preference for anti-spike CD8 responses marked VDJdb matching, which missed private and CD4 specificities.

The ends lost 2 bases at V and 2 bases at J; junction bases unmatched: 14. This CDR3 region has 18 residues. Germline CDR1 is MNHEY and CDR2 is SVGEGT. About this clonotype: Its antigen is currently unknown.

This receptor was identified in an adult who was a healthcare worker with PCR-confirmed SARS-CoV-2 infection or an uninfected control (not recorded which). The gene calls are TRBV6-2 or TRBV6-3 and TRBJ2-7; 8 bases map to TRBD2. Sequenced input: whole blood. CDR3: CASSYPTGGTSSPYEQYF. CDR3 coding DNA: TGTGCCAGCAGTTACCCTACCGGAGGGACTAGTTCGCCCTACGAGCAGTACTTC.